This T cell receptor beta chain was observed in a study of T cells in Graves' hyperthyroidism and ophthalmopathy. This CDR3 has 13 amino acids. From germline, CDR1 is SQVTM and CDR2 ANQGSEA. V was shortened by 7 bases and J by 6 bases, with 15 bases between the two germline ends. TCR beta CDR3 regions were amplified from RNA. The TCR CDR3 was amplified in a first-round RT-PCR using the HTBI primer set. TCRdb itself ran the multiplex PCR reads through MiXCR, one entry per CDR3 protein. The sample gives approximately 590,000 distinct CDR3 sequences, under 60% of which show up once; approximately 8.2% is in the top ten. Hyperthyroidism in the patients, aged 18 to 65, was newly diagnosed and under 2 months in duration.

The gene calls are TRBV29-1 and TRBJ2-2; D remains unclear. Sequenced input: peripheral blood or thyroid tissue (not recorded which). The TCR sequence derives from a woman younger than 30 with Graves' hyperthyroidism. This chain's CDR3 is CSGNDGNAGELFF. CDR3 in DNA: TGCAGCGGGAACGACGGAAACGCCGGGGAGCTGTTTTTT.